The next 4 T cell receptor beta chains were all read from a single sample in a study of blood T cell repertoires in COVID-19. The method was immunoSEQ multiplex PCR; TCRdb's version includes in-frame clones alone and lacks a portion of them. The sample yields approximately 38,000 clones, 85% to 95% seen once. Sequencing was done on a sample of peripheral blood. These receptors were collected from a human donor with active COVID-19. The donor label of this sample is uncertain.

This rearrangement joins TRBV7-2 to TRBJ1-2; possible D gene TRBD1, 6 bases. The CDR3 sequence is 13 residues long. Germline values: CDR1 SGHTA, CDR2 FQGNSA. V lost 2 bases and J lost 6, with 10 bases in between. CDR3 DNA: TGTGCCAGCAGCTTAACCAGGGACAATGGCTACACCTTC. The encoded protein is CASSLTRDNGYTF.

The chain recombines TRBV6-5 with TRBJ2-3; tentatively, D is TRBD2 (5 bases). The CDR3 has 13 amino acids. The V end was cut by 2 bases, the J end by 6 bases, with 9 bases between. Germline CDR1 MNHEY, CDR2 SVGAGI. Here the CDR3 reads CASSYVASDTQYF. The CDR3 coding sequence is TGTGCCAGCAGTTACGTAGCGTCCGATACGCAGTATTTT.

The genes are TRBV19 and TRBJ2-7; the D gene is possibly TRBD2 (5 bases). The germline V gene has CDR1 LNHDA and CDR2 SQIVND (reference sequence). Trimming took 9 bases from V and 6 from J, leaving 12 bases between them. The CDR3 covers 11 residues. This CDR3 is CASRKGAEQYF. The CDR3 nucleotides read TGTGCCAGCCGGAAGGGAGCCGAGCAGTACTTC.

This clone was seen just once. CDR3 amino acids: CASSLGTGYQETQYF. DNA for the CDR3: TGTGCCAGCAGCTTAGGAACAGGGTATCAAGAGACCCAGTACTTC. The chain is built from TRBV7-8 and TRBJ2-5; the D gene is possibly TRBD1 (6 bases). With 1 base removed from V and 2 bases from J, the gap between germline ends came to 11 bases. The CDR3 runs 15 residues. Germline V lookup: CDR1 SGHVS, CDR2 FQNEAQ.